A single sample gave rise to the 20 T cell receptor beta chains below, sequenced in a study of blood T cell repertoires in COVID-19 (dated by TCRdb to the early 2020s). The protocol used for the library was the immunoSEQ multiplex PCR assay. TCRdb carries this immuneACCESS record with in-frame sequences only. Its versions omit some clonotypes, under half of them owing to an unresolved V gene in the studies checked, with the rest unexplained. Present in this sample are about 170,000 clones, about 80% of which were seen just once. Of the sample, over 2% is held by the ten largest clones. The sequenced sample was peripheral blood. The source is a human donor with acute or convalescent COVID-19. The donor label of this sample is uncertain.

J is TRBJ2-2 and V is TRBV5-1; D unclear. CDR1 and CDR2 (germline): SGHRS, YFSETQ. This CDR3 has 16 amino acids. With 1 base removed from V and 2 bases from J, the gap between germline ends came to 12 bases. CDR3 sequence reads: CASSLSRWSNTGELFF. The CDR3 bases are TGCGCCAGCAGCTTGTCGCGCTGGAGTAACACCGGGGAGCTGTTTTTT.

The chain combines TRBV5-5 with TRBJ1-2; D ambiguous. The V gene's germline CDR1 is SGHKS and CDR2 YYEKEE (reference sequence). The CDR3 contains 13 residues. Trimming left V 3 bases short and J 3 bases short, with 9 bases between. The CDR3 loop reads CASSSGSDYGYTF. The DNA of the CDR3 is TGTGCCAGCAGCTCGGGGTCGGACTATGGCTACACCTTC. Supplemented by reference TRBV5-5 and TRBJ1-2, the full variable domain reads DAGVTQSPTHLIKTRGQQVTLRCSPISGHKSVSWYQQVLGQGPQFIFQYYEKEERGRGNFPDRFSARQFPNYSSELNVNALLLGDSALYLCASSSGSDYGYTFGSGTRLTVV.

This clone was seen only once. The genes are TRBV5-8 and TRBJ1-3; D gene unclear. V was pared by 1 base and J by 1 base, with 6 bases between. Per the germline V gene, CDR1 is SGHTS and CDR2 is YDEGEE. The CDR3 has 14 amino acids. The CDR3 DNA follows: TGTGCCAGCAGCTTGAGAGGGTCTGGAAACACCATATATTTT. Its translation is CASSLRGSGNTIYF.

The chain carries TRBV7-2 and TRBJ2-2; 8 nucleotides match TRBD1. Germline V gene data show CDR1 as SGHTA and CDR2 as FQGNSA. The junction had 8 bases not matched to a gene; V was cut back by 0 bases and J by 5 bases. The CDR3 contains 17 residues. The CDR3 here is CASSLARGTGGTGELFF. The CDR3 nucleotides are TGTGCCAGCAGCTTAGCGCGAGGGACAGGAGGTACCGGGGAGCTGTTTTTT.

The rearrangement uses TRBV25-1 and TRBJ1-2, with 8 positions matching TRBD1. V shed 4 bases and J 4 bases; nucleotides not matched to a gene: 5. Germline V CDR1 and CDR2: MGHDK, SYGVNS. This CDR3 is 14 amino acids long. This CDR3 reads CASSALQGGYGYTF. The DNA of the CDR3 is TGTGCCAGCAGTGCTCTACAGGGGGGCTATGGCTACACCTTC.

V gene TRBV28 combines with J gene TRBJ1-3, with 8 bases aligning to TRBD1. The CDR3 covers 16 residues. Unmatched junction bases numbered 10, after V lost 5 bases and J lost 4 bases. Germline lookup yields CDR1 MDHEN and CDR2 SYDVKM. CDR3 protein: CASSPPTGAGGNTIYF. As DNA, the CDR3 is TGTGCCAGCAGTCCGCCGACAGGGGCAGGGGGAAACACCATATATTTT.

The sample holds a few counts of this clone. The CDR3 DNA follows: TGTGCCAGCAGTCCGACAGGGCAGGATGGCTACACCTTC. This translates into CASSPTGQDGYTF. V and J are TRBV6-5 and TRBJ1-2; the match to TRBD1 covers 7 bases. Per the germline V gene, CDR1 is MNHEY and CDR2 is SVGAGI. Trimming cost V 5 bases and J 6 bases; bases outside gene matches: 6. CDR3 length: 13 residues.

The CDR3 sequence: CASSQPVRVEGYGYTF. The CDR3 region has the DNA TGCGCCAGCAGCCAGCCCGTAAGGGTGGAGGGCTATGGCTACACCTTC. The genes are TRBV4-1 and TRBJ1-2; D gene uncertain. The CDR3 is made up of 16 amino acids. Trimming cost V 3 bases and J 4 bases, with 18 bases left between them. Germline V lookup: CDR1 MGHRA, CDR2 YSYEKL.

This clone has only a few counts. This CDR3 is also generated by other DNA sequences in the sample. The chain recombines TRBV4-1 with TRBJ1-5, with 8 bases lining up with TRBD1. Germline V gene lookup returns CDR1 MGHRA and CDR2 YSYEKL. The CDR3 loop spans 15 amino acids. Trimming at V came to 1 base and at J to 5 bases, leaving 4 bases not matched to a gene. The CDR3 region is CASSQADRVDQPQHF. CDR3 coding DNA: TGCGCCAGCAGCCAAGCGGACAGGGTGGATCAGCCCCAGCATTTT.

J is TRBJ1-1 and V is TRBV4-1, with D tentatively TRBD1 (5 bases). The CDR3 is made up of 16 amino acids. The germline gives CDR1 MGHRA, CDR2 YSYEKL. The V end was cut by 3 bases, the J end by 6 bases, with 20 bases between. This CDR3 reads CASSHPPGQRGAEAFF. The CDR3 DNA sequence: TGCGCCAGCAGCCACCCTCCGGGGCAACGCGGGGCTGAAGCTTTCTTT.

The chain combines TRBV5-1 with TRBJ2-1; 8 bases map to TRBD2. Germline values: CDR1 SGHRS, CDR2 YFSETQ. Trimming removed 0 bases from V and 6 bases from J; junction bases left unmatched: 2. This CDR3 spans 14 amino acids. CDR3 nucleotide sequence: TGCGCCAGCAGCTTGGAGGCGGGAGGCAATGAGCAGTTCTTC. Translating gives CASSLEAGGNEQFF.

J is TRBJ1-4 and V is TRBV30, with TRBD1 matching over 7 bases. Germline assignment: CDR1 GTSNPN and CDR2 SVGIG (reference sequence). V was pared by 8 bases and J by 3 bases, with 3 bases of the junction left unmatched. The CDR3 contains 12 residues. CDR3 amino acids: CAQGQSNEKLFF. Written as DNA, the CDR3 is TGTGCCCAGGGACAGTCTAATGAAAAACTGTTTTTT.

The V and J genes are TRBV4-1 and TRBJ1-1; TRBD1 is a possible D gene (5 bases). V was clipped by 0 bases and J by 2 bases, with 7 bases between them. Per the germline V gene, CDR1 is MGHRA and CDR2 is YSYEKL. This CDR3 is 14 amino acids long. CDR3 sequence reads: CASSQDRVNTEAFF. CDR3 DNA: TGCGCCAGCAGCCAAGACAGGGTTAACACTGAAGCTTTCTTT.

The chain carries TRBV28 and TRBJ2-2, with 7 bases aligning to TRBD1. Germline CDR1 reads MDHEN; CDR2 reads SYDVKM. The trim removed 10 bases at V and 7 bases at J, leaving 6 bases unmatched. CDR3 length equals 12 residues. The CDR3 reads CATTGESGELFF. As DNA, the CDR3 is TGTGCCACCACAGGGGAAAGCGGGGAGCTGTTTTTT.

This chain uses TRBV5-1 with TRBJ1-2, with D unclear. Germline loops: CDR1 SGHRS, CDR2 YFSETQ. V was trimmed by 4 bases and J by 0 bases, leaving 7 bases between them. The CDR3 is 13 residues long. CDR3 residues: CASSPTANYGYTF. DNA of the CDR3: TGCGCCAGCAGCCCCACAGCTAACTATGGCTACACCTTC.

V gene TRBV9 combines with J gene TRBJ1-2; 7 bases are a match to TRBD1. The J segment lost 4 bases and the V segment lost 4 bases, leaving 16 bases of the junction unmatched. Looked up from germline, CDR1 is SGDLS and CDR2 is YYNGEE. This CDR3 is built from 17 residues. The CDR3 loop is CASSRDSAFIHPYGYTF. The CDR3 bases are TGTGCCAGCAGCAGGGACAGCGCGTTTATCCATCCCTATGGCTACACCTTC.

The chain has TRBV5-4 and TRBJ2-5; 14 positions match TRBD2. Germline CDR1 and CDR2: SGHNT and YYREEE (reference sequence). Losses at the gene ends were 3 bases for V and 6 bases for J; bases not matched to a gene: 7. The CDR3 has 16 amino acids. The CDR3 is CASSSGLAGGGKTQYF. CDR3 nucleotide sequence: TGTGCCAGCAGCTCCGGACTAGCGGGGGGCGGGAAGACCCAGTACTTC.

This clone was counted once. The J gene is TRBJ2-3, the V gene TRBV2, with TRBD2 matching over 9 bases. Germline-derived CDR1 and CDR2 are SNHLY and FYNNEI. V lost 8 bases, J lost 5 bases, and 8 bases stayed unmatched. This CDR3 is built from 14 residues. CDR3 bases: TGTGCCAGCTCCAGACAGACTAGCGGAGATACGCAGTATTTT. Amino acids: CASSRQTSGDTQYF.

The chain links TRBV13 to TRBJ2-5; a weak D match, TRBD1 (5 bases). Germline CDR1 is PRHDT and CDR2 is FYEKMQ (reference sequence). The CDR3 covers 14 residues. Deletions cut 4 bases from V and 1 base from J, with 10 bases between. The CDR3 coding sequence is TGTGCCAGCAGCTCCTGGGGCGGCCAAGAGACCCAGTACTTC. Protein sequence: CASSSWGGQETQYF.

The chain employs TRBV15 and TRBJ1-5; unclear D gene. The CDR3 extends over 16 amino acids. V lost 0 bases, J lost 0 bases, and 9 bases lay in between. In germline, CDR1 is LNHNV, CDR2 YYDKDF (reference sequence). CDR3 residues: CATSRDEARSNQPQHF. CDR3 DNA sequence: TGTGCCACCAGCAGAGATGAGGCCCGTAGCAATCAGCCCCAGCATTTT.